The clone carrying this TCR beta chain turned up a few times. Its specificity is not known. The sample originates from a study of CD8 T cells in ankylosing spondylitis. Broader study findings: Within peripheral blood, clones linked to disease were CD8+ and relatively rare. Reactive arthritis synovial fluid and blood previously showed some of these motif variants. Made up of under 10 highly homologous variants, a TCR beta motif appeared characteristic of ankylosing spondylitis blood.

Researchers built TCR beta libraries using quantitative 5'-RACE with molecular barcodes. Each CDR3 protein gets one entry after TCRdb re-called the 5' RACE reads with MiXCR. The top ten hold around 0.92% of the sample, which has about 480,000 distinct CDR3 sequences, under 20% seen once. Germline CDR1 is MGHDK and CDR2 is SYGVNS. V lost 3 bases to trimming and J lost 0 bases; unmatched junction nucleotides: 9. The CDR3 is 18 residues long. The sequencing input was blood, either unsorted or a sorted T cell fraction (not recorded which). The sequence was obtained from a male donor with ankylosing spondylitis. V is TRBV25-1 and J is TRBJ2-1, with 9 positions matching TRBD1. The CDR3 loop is CASSDPRQGGSSYNEQFF. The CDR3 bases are TGTGCCAGCAGTGACCCACGACAGGGGGGGAGCTCCTACAATGAGCAGTTCTTC.